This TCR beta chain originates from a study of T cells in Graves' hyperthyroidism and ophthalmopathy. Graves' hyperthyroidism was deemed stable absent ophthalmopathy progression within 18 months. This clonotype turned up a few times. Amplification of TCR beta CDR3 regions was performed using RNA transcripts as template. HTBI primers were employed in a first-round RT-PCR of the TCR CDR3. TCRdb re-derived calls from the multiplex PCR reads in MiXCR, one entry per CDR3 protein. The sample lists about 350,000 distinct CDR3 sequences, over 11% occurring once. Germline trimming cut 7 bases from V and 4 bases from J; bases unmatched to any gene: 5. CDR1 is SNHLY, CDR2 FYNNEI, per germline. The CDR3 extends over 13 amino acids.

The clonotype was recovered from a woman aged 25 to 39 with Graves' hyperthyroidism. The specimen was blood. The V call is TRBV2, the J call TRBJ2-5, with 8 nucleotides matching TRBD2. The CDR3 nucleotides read TGTGCCAGCAATGTCCTAGCGGGAGAGACCCAGTACTTC. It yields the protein CASNVLAGETQYF.